Listed below are T cell receptor beta chains from one sample, sequenced in a study of PD-L1 blockade in urothelial cancer. Data came from immunoSEQ multiplex PCR; TCRdb stores just in-frame clones and leaves some out. The sample carries 80,000 to 95,000 clones, roughly 80% recorded once. This specimen was PBMCs, taken around atezolizumab (anti-PD-L1) treatment. The receptor set was obtained from a man in his 70s with urothelial cancer. Both conserved end residues are part of each CDR3. The order of the fields is J gene, D gene, clone size, V gene, CDR3 protein, CDR3 DNA. D genes are given only for firm matches. A row's size may be missing; if present it is once, few, many or a size class.

TRBJ2-1 | TRBD2 | . | TRBV18 | CASSRGGQDNEQFF | TGTGCCAGCTCCCGCGGGGGGCAGGACAATGAGCAGTTCTTC
TRBJ1-5 | . | . | TRBV5-1 | CASSLVGDQPQHF | TGCGCCAGCAGCTTGGTAGGGGATCAGCCCCAGCATTTT
TRBJ2-3 | . | once | TRBV18 | CASSPGRTDTQYF | TGTGCCAGCTCACCAGGGCGCACAGATACGCAGTATTTT
TRBJ2-3 | TRBD2 | . | TRBV11-3 | CASSLSSGRTDTQYF | TGTGCCAGCAGCTTAAGTAGCGGGAGGACAGATACGCAGTATTTT
TRBJ1-5 | . | . | TRBV5-1 | CASSSSPTGDQPQHF | TGCGCCAGCAGCTCGTCCCCGACAGGTGACCAGCCCCAGCATTTT
TRBJ1-2 | . | . | TRBV5-5 | CASSLGPPQDYGYTF | TGTGCCAGCAGCTTGGGGCCTCCCCAGGACTATGGCTACACCTTC
TRBJ1-2 | . | . | TRBV9 | CASIRGPGGYTF | TGTGCCAGCATTAGAGGGCCCGGGGGCTACACCTTC
TRBJ1-2 | . | . | TRBV29-1 | CSVVQGVYHGYTF | TGCAGCGTTGTACAGGGTGTCTATCATGGCTACACCTTC
TRBJ1-3 | . | . | TRBV11-2 | CASSLAGRGSGNTIYF | TGTGCCAGCAGCTTAGCGGGCAGGGGCTCTGGAAACACCATATATTTT
TRBJ1-1 | TRBD1 | . | TRBV23-1 | CASSQPDRRFTEAFF | TGCGCCAGCAGTCAACCGGACAGGAGATTCACTGAAGCTTTCTTT
TRBJ1-4 | . | . | TRBV11-3 | CASSSPGVGEKLFF | TGTGCCAGCAGCTCACCAGGGGTGGGTGAAAAACTGTTTTTT
TRBJ1-4 | TRBD1 | . | TRBV6-6 | CASSYGQATNEKLFF | TGTGCCAGCAGTTACGGACAGGCAACTAATGAAAAACTGTTTTTT
TRBJ1-2 | TRBD1 | . | TRBV6-1 | CASTHTGQGAGYTF | TGTGCCAGCACTCATACGGGGCAGGGGGCCGGCTACACCTTC
TRBJ1-1 | . | . | TRBV19 | CASSRQALGGTEAFF | TGTGCCAGCAGCAGACAGGCTCTCGGAGGAACTGAAGCTTTCTTT
TRBJ2-5 | TRBD2 | . | TRBV7-8 | CASSLDGRGGQSQYF | TGTGCCAGCAGCTTAGACGGGCGGGGGGGCCAGTCCCAGTACTTC
TRBJ2-7 | . | . | TRBV7-2 | CASGRSYEQYF | TGTGCCAGCGGCCGCTCCTACGAGCAGTACTTC
TRBJ2-7 | TRBD2 | . | TRBV2 | CASSGPTGGPYEQYF | TGTGCCAGCAGTGGCCCTACGGGAGGGCCTTACGAGCAGTACTTC
TRBJ2-3 | TRBD2 | . | TRBV11-3 | CASSLTSGSWDTQYF | TGTGCCAGCAGCTTAACTAGCGGGAGTTGGGATACGCAGTATTTT
TRBJ1-1 | . | . | TRBV5-6 | CASSLSARGADTEAFF | TGTGCCAGCAGCTTGTCGGCCAGGGGTGCGGACACTGAAGCTTTCTTT
TRBJ2-2 | . | once | TRBV2 | CASTEAEVRTGELFF | TGTGCCAGCACAGAAGCCGAAGTTAGAACCGGGGAGCTGTTTTTT
TRBJ2-5 | TRBD1 | . | TRBV5-1 | CASSVGQGVSETQYF | TGCGCCAGCAGCGTGGGACAGGGAGTTTCAGAGACCCAGTACTTC
TRBJ2-4 | TRBD1 | . | TRBV18 | CASSPGQGSNIQYF | TGTGCCAGCTCACCGGGACAGGGAAGTAACATTCAGTACTTC
TRBJ2-7 | TRBD2 | few | TRBV7-2 | CASSLLGTSGRSFYYEQYF | TGTGCCAGCAGCCTCTTGGGGACTAGCGGGAGGTCGTTCTACTACGAGCAGTACTTC
TRBJ1-1 | . | . | TRBV5-1 | CASSSGLRAEAFF | TGCGCCAGCAGCTCGGGGTTGAGGGCTGAAGCTTTCTTT
TRBJ2-7 | TRBD1 | few | TRBV5-5 | CASSFGDRNEQYF | TGTGCCAGCAGCTTCGGGGACAGGAACGAGCAGTACTTC
TRBJ2-1 | . | . | TRBV7-7 | CASSPGGSYNEQFF | TGTGCTAGCAGCCCCGGGGGATCCTACAATGAGCAGTTCTTC
TRBJ1-3 | TRBD1 | . | TRBV6-4 | CASSTPDRGSGNTIYF | TGTGCCAGCAGTACCCCGGACAGGGGTTCTGGAAACACCATATATTTT
TRBJ1-5 | TRBD1 | few | TRBV9 | CASSPRDRVNSNGSNQPQHF | TGTGCCAGCAGCCCCCGGGACAGGGTAAATAGTAACGGTAGCAATCAGCCCCAGCATTTT
TRBJ2-7 | TRBD1 | . | TRBV19 | CASSGDRSSYEQYF | TGTGCCAGTAGTGGGGACAGGAGCTCCTACGAGCAGTACTTC
TRBJ1-4 | . | . | TRBV5-8 | CASSLGVPSEKLFF | TGTGCCAGCAGCTTAGGGGTTCCAAGTGAAAAACTGTTTTTT
TRBJ2-3 | . | once | TRBV5-1 | CASGGQGTDTQYF | TGCGCCAGCGGGGGCCAAGGGACAGATACGCAGTATTTT
TRBJ1-2 | . | . | TRBV9 | CASSFSGVANYGYTF | TGTGCCAGCAGCTTCTCCGGAGTAGCTAACTATGGCTACACCTTC
TRBJ2-1 | TRBD1 | . | TRBV9 | CASSGTGGNEQFF | TGTGCCAGCAGCGGGACAGGGGGCAATGAGCAGTTCTTC
TRBJ2-7 | . | . | TRBV7-9 | CASSLGGQEVKEQYF | TGTGCCAGCAGCTTAGGTGGCCAGGAAGTGAAAGAGCAGTACTTC
TRBJ1-3 | TRBD1 | . | TRBV6-1 | CASSSRGPRNTIYF | TGTGCCAGCAGTTCCAGGGGGCCGAGAAACACCATATATTTT
TRBJ2-5 | . | . | TRBV9 | CASRGTGSETQYF | TGTGCCAGCAGGGGAACAGGGTCGGAGACCCAGTACTTC
TRBJ2-1 | TRBD1 | . | TRBV5-1 | CASSSDRANNEQFF | TGCGCCAGCAGCTCGGACAGGGCTAACAATGAGCAGTTCTTC
TRBJ1-2 | . | . | TRBV30 | CAWSVGGLDYGYTF | TGTGCCTGGAGTGTGGGGGGTTTGGACTATGGCTACACCTTC
TRBJ2-7 | TRBD2 | . | TRBV11-3 | CASRGTSARHEQYF | TGTGCCAGCAGGGGGACTAGCGCCAGGCACGAGCAGTACTTC
TRBJ2-7 | TRBD1 | . | TRBV27 | CASSFTTGGGYEQYF | TGTGCCAGCAGTTTCACAACAGGGGGAGGTTACGAGCAGTACTTC
TRBJ1-1 | . | . | TRBV6-5 | CASSRSSNTEAFF | TGTGCCAGCAGTCGGAGCTCGAACACTGAAGCTTTCTTT
TRBJ1-2 | . | . | TRBV11-2 | CASASSSYGYTF | TGTGCCAGCGCCTCATCGAGTTATGGCTACACCTTC
TRBJ2-1 | TRBD2 | . | TRBV4-1 | CASSLTTSGGSNEQFF | TGCGCCAGCAGCCTTACGACTAGCGGGGGGAGCAATGAGCAGTTCTTC
TRBJ2-5 | TRBD2 | . | TRBV11-2 | CASSLVASGGSETQYF | TGTGCCAGCAGCTTAGTAGCTAGCGGGGGGAGCGAGACCCAGTACTTC
TRBJ2-1 | TRBD2 | . | TRBV9 | CASSVTSGNIYEQFF | TGTGCCAGCAGCGTGACTAGCGGGAATATCTATGAGCAGTTCTTC
TRBJ2-7 | . | . | TRBV2 | CASTTLRGYEQYF | TGTGCCAGCACCACTCTCAGGGGCTACGAGCAGTACTTC
TRBJ1-5 | TRBD1 | . | TRBV19 | CASSKGVFRQGGHQPQHF | TGTGCCAGTAGTAAGGGAGTTTTTCGGCAGGGGGGTCATCAGCCCCAGCATTTT
TRBJ2-1 | . | few | TRBV7-9 | CASSSPGFHNEQFF | TGTGCCAGCAGCTCCCCCGGGTTCCACAATGAGCAGTTCTTC
TRBJ1-1 | TRBD1 | . | TRBV5-1 | CASSLTQGTEAFF | TGCGCCAGCAGCCTGACACAGGGGACTGAAGCTTTCTTT
TRBJ2-3 | . | . | TRBV27 | CAKTNRMGSDTQYF | TGTGCCAAAACAAACAGGATGGGCTCAGATACGCAGTATTTT